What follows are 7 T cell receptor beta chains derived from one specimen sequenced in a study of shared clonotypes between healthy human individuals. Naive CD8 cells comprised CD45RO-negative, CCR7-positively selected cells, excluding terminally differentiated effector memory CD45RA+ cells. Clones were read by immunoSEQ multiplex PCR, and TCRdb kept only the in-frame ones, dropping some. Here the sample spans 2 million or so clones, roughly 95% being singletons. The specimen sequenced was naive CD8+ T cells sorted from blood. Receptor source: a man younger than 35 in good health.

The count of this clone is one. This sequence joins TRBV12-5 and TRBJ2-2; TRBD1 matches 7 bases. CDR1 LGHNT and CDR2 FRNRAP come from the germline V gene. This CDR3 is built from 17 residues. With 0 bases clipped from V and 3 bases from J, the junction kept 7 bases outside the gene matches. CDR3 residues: CASGLVNDRVYTGELFF. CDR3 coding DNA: TGTGCTAGTGGTTTGGTAAATGACAGGGTGTACACCGGGGAGCTGTTTTTT.

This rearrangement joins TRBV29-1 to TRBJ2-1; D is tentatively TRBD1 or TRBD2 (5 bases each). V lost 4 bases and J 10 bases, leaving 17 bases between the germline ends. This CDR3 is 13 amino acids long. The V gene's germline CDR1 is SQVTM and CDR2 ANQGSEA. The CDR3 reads CSVAEGGTREQFF. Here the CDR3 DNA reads TGCAGCGTTGCCGAGGGTGGGACGCGGGAGCAGTTCTTC.

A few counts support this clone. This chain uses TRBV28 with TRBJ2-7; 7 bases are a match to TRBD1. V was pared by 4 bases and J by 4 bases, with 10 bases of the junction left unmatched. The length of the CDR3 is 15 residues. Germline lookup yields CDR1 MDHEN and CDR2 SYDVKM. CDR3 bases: TGTGCCAGCAGTTACGACTACAGGGGAGCATACGAGCAGTACTTC. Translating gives CASSYDYRGAYEQYF.

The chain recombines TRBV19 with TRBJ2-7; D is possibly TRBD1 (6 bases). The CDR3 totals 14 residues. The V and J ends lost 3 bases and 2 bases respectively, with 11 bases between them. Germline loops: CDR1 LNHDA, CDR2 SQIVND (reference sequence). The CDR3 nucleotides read TGTGCCAGTAGTATTAAACAGGGAACCTACGAGCAGTACTTC. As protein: CASSIKQGTYEQYF.

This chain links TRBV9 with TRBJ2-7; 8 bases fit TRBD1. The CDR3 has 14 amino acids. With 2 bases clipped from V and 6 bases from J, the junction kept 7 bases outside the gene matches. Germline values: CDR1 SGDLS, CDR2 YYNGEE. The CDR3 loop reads CASSVGPGGVEQYF. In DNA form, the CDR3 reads TGTGCCAGCAGCGTGGGCCCAGGGGGCGTCGAGCAGTACTTC.

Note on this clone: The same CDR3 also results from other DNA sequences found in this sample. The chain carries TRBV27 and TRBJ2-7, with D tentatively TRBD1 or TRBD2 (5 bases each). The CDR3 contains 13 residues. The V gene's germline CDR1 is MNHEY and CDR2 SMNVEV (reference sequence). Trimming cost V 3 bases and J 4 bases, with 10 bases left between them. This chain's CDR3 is CASSLGVLYEQYF. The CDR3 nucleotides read TGTGCCAGCAGTTTGGGGGTCCTGTACGAGCAGTACTTC.

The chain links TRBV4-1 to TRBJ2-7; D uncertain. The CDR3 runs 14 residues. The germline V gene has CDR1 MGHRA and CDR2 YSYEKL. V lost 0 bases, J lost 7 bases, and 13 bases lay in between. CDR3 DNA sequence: TGCGCCAGCAGCCAAGAAATAGACTTAGGAGAGCAGTACTTC. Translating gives CASSQEIDLGEQYF.